This T cell receptor (beta chain) comes out of a study of coeliac disease. Sequencing used one aliquot of a few hundred thousand cells per fraction. In this sample, this clone is medium-sized. Produced via immunoSEQ multiplex PCR; TCRdb's table is partial and in-frame only. Seen here are about 3,100 clones, roughly half observed once, and the top ten hold 11%. The CDR3 is 14 residues long. The ends lost 10 bases at V and 7 bases at J; junction bases unmatched: 10. Germline CDR1 is LNHDA and CDR2 is SQIVND (reference sequence). The sequencing input was intraepithelial lymphocytes from the gut. The J gene is TRBJ2-1, the V gene TRBV19; 10 bases are a match to TRBD1. The clonotype was recovered from a woman aged 65 to 85 with celiac disease. The CDR3 loop is CATTRDRGPNEQFF. CDR3 bases: TGTGCCACAACCCGGGACAGGGGACCAAATGAGCAGTTCTTC.